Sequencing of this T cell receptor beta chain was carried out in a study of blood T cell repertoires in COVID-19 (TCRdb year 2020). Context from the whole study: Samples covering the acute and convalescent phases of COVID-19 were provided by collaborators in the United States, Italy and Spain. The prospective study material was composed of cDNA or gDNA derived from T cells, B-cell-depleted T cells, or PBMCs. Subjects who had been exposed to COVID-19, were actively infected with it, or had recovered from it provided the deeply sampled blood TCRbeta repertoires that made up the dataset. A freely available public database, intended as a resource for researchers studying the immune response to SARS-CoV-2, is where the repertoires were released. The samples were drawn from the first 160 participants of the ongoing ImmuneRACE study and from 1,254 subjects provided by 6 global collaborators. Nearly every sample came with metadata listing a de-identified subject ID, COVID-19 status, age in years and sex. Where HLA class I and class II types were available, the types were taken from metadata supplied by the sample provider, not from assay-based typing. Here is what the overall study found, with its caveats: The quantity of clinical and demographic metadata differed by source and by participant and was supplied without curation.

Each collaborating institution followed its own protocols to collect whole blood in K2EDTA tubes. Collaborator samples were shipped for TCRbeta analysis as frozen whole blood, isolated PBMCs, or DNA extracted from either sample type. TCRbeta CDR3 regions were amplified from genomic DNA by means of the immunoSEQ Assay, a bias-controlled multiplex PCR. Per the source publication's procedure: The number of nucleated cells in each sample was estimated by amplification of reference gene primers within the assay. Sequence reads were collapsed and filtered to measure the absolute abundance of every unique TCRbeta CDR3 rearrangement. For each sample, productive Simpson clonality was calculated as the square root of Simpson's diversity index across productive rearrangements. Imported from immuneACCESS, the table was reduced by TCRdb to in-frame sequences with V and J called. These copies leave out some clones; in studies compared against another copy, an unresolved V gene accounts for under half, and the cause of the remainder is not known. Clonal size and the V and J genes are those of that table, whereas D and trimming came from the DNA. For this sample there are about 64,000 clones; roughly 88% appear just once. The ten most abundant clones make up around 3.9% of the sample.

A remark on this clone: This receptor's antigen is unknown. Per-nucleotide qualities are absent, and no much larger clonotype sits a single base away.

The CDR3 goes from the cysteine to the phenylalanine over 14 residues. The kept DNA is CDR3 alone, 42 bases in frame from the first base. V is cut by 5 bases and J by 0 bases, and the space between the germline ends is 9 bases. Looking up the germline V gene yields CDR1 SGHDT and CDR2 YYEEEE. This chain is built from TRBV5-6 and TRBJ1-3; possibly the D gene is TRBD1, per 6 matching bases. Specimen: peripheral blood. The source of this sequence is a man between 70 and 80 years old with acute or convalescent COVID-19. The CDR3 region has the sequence CASRGGYSGNTIYF. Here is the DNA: TGTGCCAGCAGAGGGGGTTACTCTGGAAACACCATATATTTT.